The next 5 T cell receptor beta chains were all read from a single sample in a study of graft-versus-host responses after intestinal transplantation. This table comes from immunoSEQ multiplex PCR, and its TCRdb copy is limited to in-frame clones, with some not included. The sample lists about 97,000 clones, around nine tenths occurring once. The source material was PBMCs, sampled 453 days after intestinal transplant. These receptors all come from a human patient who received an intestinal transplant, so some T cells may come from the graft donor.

CDR3 sequence (DNA): TGCGCCAGCAGCTTGGGAGGAGATGGCTACACCTTC. Translation gives CASSLGGDGYTF. The chain couples TRBV5-1 to TRBJ1-2; D is undetermined. CDR3 length: 12 residues. Germline CDR1 is SGHRS and CDR2 is YFSETQ. V shed 0 bases and J shed 6 bases, with 6 bases lying between them.

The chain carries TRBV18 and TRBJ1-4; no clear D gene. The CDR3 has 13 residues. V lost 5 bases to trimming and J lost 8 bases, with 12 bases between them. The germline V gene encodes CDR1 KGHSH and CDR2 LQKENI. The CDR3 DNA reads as TGTGCCAGCTCAGGAGGGCCGGACGAAAAACTGTTTTTT. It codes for CASSGGPDEKLFF. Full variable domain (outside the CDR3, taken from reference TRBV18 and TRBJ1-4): NAGVMQNPRHLVRRRGQEARLRCSPMKGHSHVYWYRQLPEEGLKFMVYLQKENIIDESGMPKERFSAEFPKEGPSILRIQQVVRGDSAAYFCASSGGPDEKLFFGSGTQLSVL.

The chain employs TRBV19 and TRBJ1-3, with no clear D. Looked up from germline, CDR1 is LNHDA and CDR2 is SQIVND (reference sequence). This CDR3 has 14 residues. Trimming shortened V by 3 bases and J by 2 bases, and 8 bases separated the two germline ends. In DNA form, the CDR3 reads TGTGCCAGTAGTATTGGAGTTCCTGGAAACACCATATATTTT. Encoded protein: CASSIGVPGNTIYF.

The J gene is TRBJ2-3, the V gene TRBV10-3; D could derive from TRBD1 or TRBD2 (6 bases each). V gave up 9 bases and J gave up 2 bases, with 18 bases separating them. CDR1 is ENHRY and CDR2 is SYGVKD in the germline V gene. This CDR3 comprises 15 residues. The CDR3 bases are TGTGCCATAACGGGGGCTTGGGGCCTCACAGATACGCAGTATTTT. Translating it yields CAITGAWGLTDTQYF.

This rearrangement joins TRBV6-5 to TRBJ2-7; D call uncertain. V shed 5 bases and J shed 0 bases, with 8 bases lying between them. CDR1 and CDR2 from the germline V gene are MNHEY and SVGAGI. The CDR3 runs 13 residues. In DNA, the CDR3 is TGTGCCAGCAGTGGGTCCCCCTCCTACGAGCAGTACTTC. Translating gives CASSGSPSYEQYF.